At least ten counts were recorded for the clone carrying this T cell receptor (beta chain). The V end was cut by 0 bases, the J end by 0 bases, with 9 bases between. Germline CDR1 and CDR2: SGHRS and YFSETQ. CDR3 length: 15 residues. Production of TCR cDNA was by 5'RACE template switching, which also added a universal primer site and UMIs. TCRdb analysed the 5' RACE reads with MiXCR anew, one entry per CDR3 protein. Found here are about 330,000 distinct CDR3 sequences, over 4% of them singletons; the top ten hold around 23%. This specimen comes from a study of T cells after yellow fever vaccination. On the study more broadly: Preparation of the low-cell-number fractions used SMART-Seq v4 Ultra Low Input.

This TCR derives from a man aged 18 to 30 who received the YFV17D yellow fever vaccine. The source was PBMCs, collected 5 days after the yellow fever booster vaccination. This chain links TRBV5-1 with TRBJ1-2; D remains ambiguous. CDR3 amino acids: CASSLGTAANYGYTF. CDR3 nucleotides: TGCGCCAGCAGCTTGGGGACGGCAGCTAACTATGGCTACACCTTC.